The 10 T cell receptor beta chains given below trace back to one sample, sequenced in a study of T cell responses to AZD1222 COVID-19 vaccine. TCRdb keeps only in-frame clones here, not all; method: immunoSEQ multiplex PCR. The repertoire consists of about 100,000 clones, with approximately 86% occurring once and the leading ten covering 6.3%. This specimen consisted of peripheral blood, obtained on day 0 of AZD1222 vaccination. The receptors shown here come from an adult in good health.

CDR3 loop: CASRRQGTGELFF. CDR3 bases: TGTGCCAGCAGGAGACAGGGGACCGGGGAGCTGTTTTTT. The genes are TRBV2 and TRBJ2-2, with 8 bases matching TRBD1. The CDR3 extends over 13 amino acids. Per the germline V gene, CDR1 is SNHLY and CDR2 is FYNNEI. The V segment lost 6 bases and the J segment 5 bases; nucleotides outside the gene matches: 2.

The chain employs TRBV11-3 and TRBJ2-7; D tentatively fits TRBD1 or TRBD2 (5 bases each). Trimming removed 0 bases from V and 3 bases from J, with 12 bases in between. Germline values: CDR1 SGHNT, CDR2 YENEEA. The length of the CDR3 is 15 residues. The CDR3 is CASSLEGTSDYEQYF. In DNA, the CDR3 is TGTGCCAGCAGCTTAGAGGGGACCTCCGACTACGAGCAGTACTTC.

The rearrangement joins TRBV4-2 to TRBJ2-1; D not certain. V was trimmed by 6 bases and J by 5 bases, leaving 17 bases between them. Germline-derived CDR1 and CDR2 are LGHNA and YNFKEQ. The CDR3 is 15 amino acids. CDR3 nucleotides: TGTGCCAGCAGTCTAGACACGGTGGGCAACAATGAGCAGTTCTTC. Its translation is CASSLDTVGNNEQFF.

This chain joins TRBV13 and TRBJ2-1, with D maybe TRBD2 (6 bases). The germline CDR1 and CDR2 sequences are PRHDT and FYEKMQ (reference sequence). The V and J ends lost 3 bases and 4 bases respectively, with 16 bases between them. The CDR3 consists of 16 residues. Here the CDR3 DNA reads TGTGCCAGCAGCTTGGGTACGGGGGATGAATACAATGAGCAGTTCTTC. It encodes CASSLGTGDEYNEQFF.

The chain links TRBV7-2 to TRBJ1-6; D not resolved. V was shortened by 3 bases and J by 16 bases, with 13 bases between the two germline ends. From germline, CDR1 is SGHTA and CDR2 FQGNSA. CDR3 size: 12 residues. The CDR3 region is CASSFNSPVLHF. The CDR3, as DNA: TGTGCCAGCAGCTTCAACAGCCCCGTACTCCACTTT. The full variable domain, its missing parts supplied by reference TRBV7-2 and TRBJ1-6, is GAGVSQSPSNKVTEKGKDVELRCDPISGHTALYWYRQSLGQGLEFLIYFQGNSAPDKSGLPSDRFSAERTGGSVSTLTIQRTQQEDSAVYLCASSFNSPVLHFGNGTRLTVT.

The V call is TRBV3-1 (or the pseudogene TRBV3-2), the J call TRBJ1-1, with 10 bases matching TRBD1. Germline values: CDR1 LGHDT, CDR2 YNNKEL (reference sequence). CDR3 length: 15 amino acids. Trimming cost V 4 bases and J 2 bases; bases outside gene matches: 4. The CDR3 sequence is CASSPGDRGNTEAFF. In DNA form, the CDR3 reads TGTGCCAGCAGCCCCGGGGACAGGGGTAACACTGAAGCTTTCTTT.

Here the CDR3 reads CASRLPDYLSSGPSSYEQYF. CDR3 DNA: TGTGCAAGTCGCTTACCCGATTATCTATCTAGCGGGCCTAGCTCCTACGAGCAGTACTTC. The chain couples TRBV12-2 to TRBJ2-7; the table calls TRBD2, which could not be checked here. TRBV12-2 is classified as a pseudogene. There are 20 residues in the CDR3.

The V gene is TRBV5-1, the J gene TRBJ1-1, with D maybe TRBD1 (6 bases). This CDR3 has 16 amino acids. V gave up 4 bases and J gave up 0 bases, with 16 bases separating them. CDR1 is SGHRS, CDR2 YFSETQ, per germline. CDR3 protein: CASSRGQGGMNTEAFF. The CDR3 nucleotides are TGCGCCAGCAGCCGGGGGCAGGGTGGGATGAACACTGAAGCTTTCTTT.

V and J are TRBV6-2 or TRBV6-3 and TRBJ1-5; 7 nucleotides match TRBD1. Per germline, CDR1 MNHEY and CDR2 SVGEGT. V lost 7 bases to trimming and J lost 7 bases; unmatched junction nucleotides: 10. The CDR3 extends over 14 amino acids. The CDR3 DNA follows: TGTGCCAGCACCCCAGGGGGACCGGGACAGCCCCAGCATTTT. Amino acids: CASTPGGPGQPQHF.

The chain employs TRBV5-6 and TRBJ2-3, with TRBD2 as a possible D gene (7 bases). With 2 bases removed from V and 4 bases from J, the gap between germline ends came to 14 bases. The CDR3 runs to 15 residues. Germline assignment: CDR1 SGHDT and CDR2 YYEEEE. CDR3 nucleotide sequence: TGTGCCAGCAGCTTTACCGGGGGGCGGTCAGATACGCAGTATTTT. The encoded protein is CASSFTGGRSDTQYF.